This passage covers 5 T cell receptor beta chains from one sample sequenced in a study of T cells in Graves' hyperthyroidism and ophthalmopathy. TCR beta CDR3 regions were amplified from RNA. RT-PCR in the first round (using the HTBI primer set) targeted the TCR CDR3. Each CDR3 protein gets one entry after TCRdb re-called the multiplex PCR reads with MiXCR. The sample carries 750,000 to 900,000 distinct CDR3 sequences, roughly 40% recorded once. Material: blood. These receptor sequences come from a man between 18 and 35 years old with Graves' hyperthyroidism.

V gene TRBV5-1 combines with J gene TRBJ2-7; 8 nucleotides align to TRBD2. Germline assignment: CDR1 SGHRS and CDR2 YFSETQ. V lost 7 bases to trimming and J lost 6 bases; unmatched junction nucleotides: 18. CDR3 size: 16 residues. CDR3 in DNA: TGCGCCAGCTCGCAGTTACTAAGCGGGAGCGGGGTCGAGCAGTACTTC. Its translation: CASSQLLSGSGVEQYF.

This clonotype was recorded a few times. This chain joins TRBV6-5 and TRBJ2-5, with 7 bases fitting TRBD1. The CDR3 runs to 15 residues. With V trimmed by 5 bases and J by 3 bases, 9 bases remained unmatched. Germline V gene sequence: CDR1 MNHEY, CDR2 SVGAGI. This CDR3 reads CASSGLDRFEETQYF. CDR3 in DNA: TGTGCCAGCAGTGGACTGGACAGGTTCGAAGAGACCCAGTACTTC.

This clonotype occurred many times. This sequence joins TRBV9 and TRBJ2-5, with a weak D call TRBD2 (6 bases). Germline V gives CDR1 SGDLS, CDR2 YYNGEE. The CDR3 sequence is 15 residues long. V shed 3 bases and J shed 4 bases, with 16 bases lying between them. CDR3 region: CASSAGPARGETQYF. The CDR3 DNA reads TGTGCCAGCAGCGCTGGACCTGCGCGGGGAGAGACCCAGTACTTC. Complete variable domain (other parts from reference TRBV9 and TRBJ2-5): DSGVTQTPKHLITATGQRVTLRCSPRSGDLSVYWYQQSLDQGLQFLIQYYNGEERAKGNILERFSAQQFPDLHSELNLSSLELGDSALYFCASSAGPARGETQYFGPGTRLLVL.

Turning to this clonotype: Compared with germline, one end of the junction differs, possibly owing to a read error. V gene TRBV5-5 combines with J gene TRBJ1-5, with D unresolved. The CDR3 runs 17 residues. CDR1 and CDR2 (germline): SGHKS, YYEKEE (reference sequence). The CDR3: CASSQERVGSGNQPQHF. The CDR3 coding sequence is TGCGCCAGCAGCCAAGAACGGGTCGGGTCGGGCAATCAGCCCCAGCATTTT.

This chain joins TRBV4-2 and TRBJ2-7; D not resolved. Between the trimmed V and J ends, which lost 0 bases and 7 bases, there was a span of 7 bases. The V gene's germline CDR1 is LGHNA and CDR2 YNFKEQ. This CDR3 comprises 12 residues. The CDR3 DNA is TGTGCCAGCAGCCAAGATCATCAGGAGCAGTACTTC. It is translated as CASSQDHQEQYF.